The 21 T cell receptor beta chains listed next were all sequenced from one sample in a study of sequential checkpoint blockade in melanoma. Treatment given: randomized to nivolumab then ipilimumab (arm A) or the reverse (arm B). The protocol was immunoSEQ multiplex PCR, while the TCRdb copy is restricted to in-frame clones and leaves out a portion. The sample lists about 3,200 clones, approximately 17% occurring once. The input for sequencing was tumor tissue (inferred from file names), taken from a patient given nivolumab and ipilimumab in sequence. These receptors all stem from a human donor with melanoma.

The chain recombines TRBV19 with TRBJ1-5; D remains ambiguous. The V gene lost 3 bases and the J gene lost 4 bases, with 7 bases spanning the gap. CDR1 is LNHDA, CDR2 SQIVND, per germline (reference sequence). The CDR3 loop spans 13 amino acids. CDR3: CASSMELNQPQHF. CDR3 DNA sequence: TGTGCCAGTAGTATGGAGTTAAATCAGCCCCAGCATTTT.

In this sample, this clone turned up a few times. The V and J genes are TRBV29-1 and TRBJ1-1, with TRBD1 matching over 8 bases. V was pared by 3 bases and J by 5 bases, with 5 bases of the junction left unmatched. The V gene's germline CDR1 is SQVTM and CDR2 ANQGSEA. The CDR3 has 13 amino acids. The CDR3 region is CSVETGDKTEAFF. CDR3 nucleotides: TGCAGCGTTGAGACAGGGGATAAGACTGAAGCTTTCTTT.

The sample holds many counts of this clone. The chain recombines TRBV11-3 with TRBJ1-1, with D possibly being TRBD1 (6 bases). The V gene's germline CDR1 is SGHNT and CDR2 YENEEA. This CDR3 is 15 amino acids long. V lost 7 bases and J 4 bases, leaving 19 bases between the germline ends. CDR3 amino acids: CASTPGGGGGTEAFF. The CDR3 coding sequence is TGTGCCAGCACCCCCGGGGGGGGCGGGGGCACTGAAGCTTTCTTT.

This clone is labeled medium-sized (0.01 to 0.1%). The chain is built from TRBV11-3 and TRBJ1-1; TRBD1 agrees at 10 bases. Germline CDR1 and CDR2: SGHNT and YENEEA. The CDR3 is made up of 16 amino acids. With V trimmed by 7 bases and J by 5 bases, 13 bases remained unmatched. CDR3 protein: CASTEDRGDMLTEAFF. The CDR3 DNA reads as TGTGCCAGCACCGAGGACAGGGGGGACATGTTGACTGAAGCTTTCTTT.

This clone was recorded a few times. J is TRBJ2-7 and V is TRBV6-7; D unresolved. TRBV6-7 belongs to the ORF category, with a function that is uncertain. V lost 0 bases and J 7 bases, leaving 4 bases between the germline ends. This CDR3 is 11 amino acids long. CDR3 coding DNA: TGTGCCAGCAGTTACTCGTCTGAGCAGTACTTC. This sequence encodes CASSYSSEQYF.

The chain has TRBV6-8 and TRBJ2-1; D is possibly TRBD2 (5 bases). Trimming took 5 bases from V and 6 from J, leaving 14 bases between them. From germline, CDR1 is MNHGY and CDR2 SAAAGT. The length of the CDR3 is 14 residues. CDR3 amino acids: CASSDEGGLNEQFF. DNA for the CDR3: TGTGCCAGCAGTGACGAGGGCGGCCTCAATGAGCAGTTCTTC.

This clone turned up a few times. The chain combines TRBV11-3 with TRBJ2-3; 10 nucleotides agree with TRBD2. The J segment lost 3 bases and the V segment lost 4 bases, leaving 10 bases of the junction unmatched. The CDR3 runs 17 residues. In germline, CDR1 is SGHNT, CDR2 YENEEA. CDR3 amino acids: CASSWASSGGPTDTQYF. DNA for the CDR3: TGTGCCAGCAGCTGGGCTTCTAGCGGGGGACCAACAGATACGCAGTATTTT. Supplemented by reference TRBV11-3 and TRBJ2-3, the full variable domain reads EAGVVQSPRYKIIEKKQPVAFWCNPISGHNTLYWYLQNLGQGPELLIRYENEEAVDDSQLPKDRFSAERLKGVDSTLKIQPAELGDSAVYLCASSWASSGGPTDTQYFGPGTRLTVL.

The chain uses TRBV11-3 and TRBJ2-1; D is unclear. The V end was cut by 5 bases, the J end by 2 bases, with 10 bases between. Germline V gives CDR1 SGHNT, CDR2 YENEEA. The CDR3 covers 14 residues. The CDR3 is CASSPGTTYNEQFF. For the CDR3, the DNA is TGTGCCAGCAGCCCCGGAACTACCTACAATGAGCAGTTCTTC.

The CDR3 region is CASSPEAVGYGYTF. DNA for the CDR3: TGTGCCAGCTCACCAGAAGCAGTAGGCTATGGCTACACCTTC. V usage is TRBV18 and J usage is TRBJ1-2; unclear D gene. V lost 2 bases to trimming and J lost 4 bases, with 11 bases between them. The germline V gene has CDR1 KGHSH and CDR2 LQKENI. The CDR3 totals 14 residues.

This chain joins TRBV10-3 and TRBJ2-1; no clear D. Germline CDR1 is ENHRY and CDR2 is SYGVKD. The CDR3 consists of 16 residues. With 2 bases removed from V and 2 bases from J, the gap between germline ends came to 13 bases. CDR3 in amino acids: CAISERVLGPYNEQFF. DNA for the CDR3: TGTGCCATCAGTGAGAGGGTCTTAGGGCCCTACAATGAGCAGTTCTTC.

In its sample, this clone was seen many times. The V and J genes are TRBV11-3 and TRBJ2-7; D unresolved. V was pared by 4 bases and J by 3 bases, with 13 bases between. The germline V gene has CDR1 SGHNT and CDR2 YENEEA. The CDR3 covers 14 residues. The DNA of the CDR3 is TGTGCCAGCAGCTGGGGAAGTCAGCTCTACGAGCAGTACGTC. This codes for CASSWGSQLYEQYV.

This clone was recorded at least ten times. This rearrangement joins TRBV9 to TRBJ2-3, with D perhaps matching TRBD2 (5 bases). CDR1 SGDLS and CDR2 YYNGEE come from the germline V gene. Trimming took off 4 bases at V and 1 base at J, with 13 bases between the two ends. The CDR3 contains 15 residues. The CDR3 sequence: CASSPAGRGTDTQYF. CDR3 nucleotide sequence: TGTGCCAGCAGCCCTGCGGGCCGGGGCACAGATACGCAGTATTTT.

The rearrangement joins TRBV18 to TRBJ1-5, with D unresolved. V was shortened by 1 base and J by 1 base, with 5 bases between the two germline ends. The CDR3 loop spans 14 amino acids. CDR1 is KGHSH and CDR2 is LQKENI in the germline V gene. DNA of the CDR3: TGTGCCAGCTCACCACTTGGGAGCAATCAGCCCCAGCATTTT. Its translation is CASSPLGSNQPQHF.

Many counts were recorded for this clone. Germline is not matched at one junction end, which may reflect a read error. The chain has TRBV11-3 and TRBJ2-5; 9 nucleotides align to TRBD1. Germline lookup yields CDR1 SGHNT and CDR2 YENEEA. The CDR3 is made up of 14 amino acids. The CDR3 region is CASNLGTGQETQYF. The CDR3 coding sequence is TGTGCCAGCAACTTAGGGACAGGGCAAGAGACCCAGTACTTC.

The rearrangement joins TRBV28 to TRBJ1-1; D gene ambiguous. The germline V gene has CDR1 MDHEN and CDR2 SYDVKM. This CDR3 is built from 14 residues. The ends were cut back, 1 base at V and 14 bases at J, with 20 bases in the middle. The CDR3 protein is CASSLSWTNLLKFF. For the CDR3, the DNA is TGTGCCAGCAGTTTATCGTGGACGAATCTTCTCAAATTCTTT.

This clone was observed a few times. In nucleotides, the CDR3 is TGTGCCAGCAGTTTGGAGGGGCCTGCCTATAATTCACCCCTCCACTTT. This codes for CASSLEGPAYNSPLHF. This rearrangement joins TRBV28 to TRBJ1-6; D is perhaps TRBD1 (5 bases). Between the trimmed V and J ends, which lost 3 bases and 2 bases, there was a span of 11 bases. The CDR3 covers 16 residues. Per the germline V gene, CDR1 is MDHEN and CDR2 is SYDVKM.

This clone was seen only a few times. This chain links TRBV29-1 with TRBJ1-1; TRBD1 might be the D (5 bases). Germline CDR1 reads SQVTM; CDR2 reads ANQGSEA. There are 14 residues in the CDR3. The germline V and J ends were trimmed by 1 base and 6 bases, with 15 bases remaining between them. The CDR3 spells CSVEGIRGGSEAFF. CDR3 bases: TGCAGCGTTGAAGGGATCCGGGGGGGGTCTGAAGCTTTCTTT.

This clone is judged medium-sized. This sequence joins TRBV6-8 and TRBJ1-4, with D uncertain. Per germline, CDR1 MNHGY and CDR2 SAAAGT. The CDR3 contains 17 residues. Trimming took off 5 bases at V and 0 bases at J, with 16 bases between the two ends. CDR3 DNA: TGTGCCAGCAGTCCCCTGCGGGGAACCGCAACTAATGAAAAACTGTTTTTT. As protein: CASSPLRGTATNEKLFF.

This clone was observed a single time. The V call is TRBV5-1, the J call TRBJ2-5; TRBD1 or TRBD2 may be the D gene (5 bases each). V was pared by 3 bases and J by 2 bases, with 23 bases between. The CDR3 runs 18 residues. Germline CDR1 SGHRS, CDR2 YFSETQ. CDR3 sequence reads: CASSSAPMDIWGQETQYF. In DNA, the CDR3 is TGCGCCAGCAGCTCCGCCCCCATGGACATCTGGGGGCAAGAGACCCAGTACTTC.

This clone was seen a few times. V and J are TRBV11-3 and TRBJ2-7, with 13 nucleotides matching TRBD2. Per germline, CDR1 SGHNT and CDR2 YENEEA. The CDR3 has 20 amino acids. V was clipped by 5 bases and J by 2 bases; unmatched bases: 18. The CDR3 DNA reads TGTGCCAGCAGCATCGGACTAGCGGGGGACCCACGGCCCTCTCCCTACGAGCAGTACTTC. This translates into CASSIGLAGDPRPSPYEQYF.

The genes are TRBV5-1 and TRBJ2-7; D possibly uses TRBD1 or TRBD2 (5 bases each). V was pared by 1 base and J by 4 bases, with 12 bases between. The germline gives CDR1 SGHRS, CDR2 YFSETQ. The CDR3 is made up of 14 amino acids. The CDR3 sequence is CASSLSQGRYEQYF. The DNA for the CDR3 is TGCGCCAGCAGCTTGAGTCAGGGACGGTACGAGCAGTACTTC.